The 26 T cell receptor beta chains reported below all come from one sample, sequenced in a study of shared clonotypes between healthy human individuals. TCRdb keeps only in-frame clones here, not all; method: immunoSEQ multiplex PCR. The repertoire has about 1.1 million clones, around 78% of them found once; the top ten carry around 0.47%. The sample was memory CD4+ T cells from PBMCs. Subset denoted: CD45RA-negative fraction. The origin of the receptors is a man aged 18-30 years in good health. Some clones in this sample may be carry-over from other donors' samples.

This clone was observed a handful of times. CDR3 amino acids: CASTQRAGDSPLHF. In DNA, the CDR3 is TGTGCCAGCACCCAGAGGGCAGGGGATTCACCCCTCCACTTT. The chain joins TRBV28 to TRBJ1-6; TRBD1 might be the D (6 bases). The CDR3 has 14 amino acids. The germline V and J ends were trimmed by 7 bases and 8 bases, with 15 bases remaining between them. Germline values: CDR1 MDHEN, CDR2 SYDVKM.

About this clone itself: Other DNA sequences in the same sample also yield this CDR3. The rearrangement links TRBV18 to TRBJ1-1; tentative D call: TRBD1 (6 bases). V lost 3 bases and J 4 bases, leaving 9 bases between the germline ends. Germline loops: CDR1 KGHSH, CDR2 LQKENI. The CDR3 spans 13 residues. The CDR3 spells CASSPGTFTEAFF. The CDR3 DNA reads TGTGCCAGCTCACCTGGGACATTCACTGAAGCTTTCTTT. The full variable domain, rest sourced from reference TRBV18 and TRBJ1-1, is NAGVMQNPRHLVRRRGQEARLRCSPMKGHSHVYWYRQLPEEGLKFMVYLQKENIIDESGMPKERFSAEFPKEGPSILRIQQVVRGDSAAYFCASSPGTFTEAFFGQGTRLTVV.

This chain links TRBV5-1 with TRBJ2-3; D is ambiguous. Trimming took off 4 bases at V and 1 base at J, with 10 bases between the two ends. The germline V gene encodes CDR1 SGHRS and CDR2 YFSETQ. This CDR3 is 14 amino acids long. The CDR3 DNA reads TGCGCCAGCAGCGACGGTTTGCGCACAGATACGCAGTATTTT. Translated, it gives CASSDGLRTDTQYF.

This clone was seen a handful of times. V and J are TRBV30 and TRBJ1-1, with unresolved D. The germline V gene encodes CDR1 GTSNPN and CDR2 SVGIG (reference sequence). Trimming removed 7 bases from V and 1 base from J, with 7 bases in between. This CDR3 has 11 amino acids. In DNA form, the CDR3 reads TGTGCCTTAAAGAGGAACACTGAAGCTTTCTTT. Translating gives CALKRNTEAFF.

The V gene is TRBV4-2, the J gene TRBJ1-5, with 7 bases lining up with TRBD1. Germline CDR1 reads LGHNA; CDR2 reads YNFKEQ. Germline trimming cut 3 bases from V and 2 bases from J; bases unmatched to any gene: 10. This CDR3 is built from 17 residues. CDR3 nucleotide sequence: TGTGCCAGCAGCCAGAGGGGGCCTTCTGGGGGCAATCAGCCCCAGCATTTT. Its protein is CASSQRGPSGGNQPQHF.

The gene calls are TRBV28 and TRBJ2-1; 7 bases map to TRBD2. CDR3 length: 16 residues. Unmatched junction bases numbered 10, after V lost 5 bases and J lost 3 bases. Germline V lookup: CDR1 MDHEN, CDR2 SYDVKM. As DNA, the CDR3 is TGTGCCAGCAGTATAACGGGGAGGGGCAACTACAATGAGCAGTTCTTC. It is translated as CASSITGRGNYNEQFF.

In this sample, this clone turned up once. The V and J genes are TRBV7-3 and TRBJ2-7; 7 bases match TRBD1. The V gene end was trimmed by 5 bases and the J gene end by 0 bases; junction bases not matched to a gene: 7. Looked up from germline, CDR1 is SGHTA and CDR2 is FQGTGA. The CDR3 spans 15 residues. The CDR3 is CASSLSKGASYEQYF. The CDR3 DNA reads as TGTGCCAGCAGCCTGAGTAAGGGGGCCTCCTACGAGCAGTACTTC. The full variable domain, in which reference TRBV7-3 and TRBJ2-7 provide the parts outside the CDR3, is GAGVSQTPSNKVTEKGKYVELRCDPISGHTALYWYRQSLGQGPEFLIYFQGTGAADDSGLPNDRFFAVRPEGSVSTLKIQRTERGDSAVYLCASSLSKGASYEQYFGPGTRLTVT.

The count of this clone is one. V gene TRBV5-4 combines with J gene TRBJ1-3, with TRBD1 matching over 7 bases. Trimming removed 4 bases from V and 1 base from J; junction bases left unmatched: 8. The CDR3 extends over 16 amino acids. Germline CDR1 SGHNT, CDR2 YYREEE (reference sequence). The DNA of the CDR3 is TGTGCCAGCAGCCGGGGCAGGGGGGATTCTGGAAACACCATATATTTT. This translates into CASSRGRGDSGNTIYF.

The chain carries TRBV2 and TRBJ1-1; the match to TRBD1 covers 8 bases. The CDR3 runs 17 residues. V dropped 5 bases and J dropped 0; count of bases not matched to a gene: 11. Germline V gene lookup returns CDR1 SNHLY and CDR2 FYNNEI. This CDR3 reads CASSLKQGVSMNTEAFF. CDR3 nucleotides: TGTGCCAGCAGTCTAAAACAGGGGGTTAGCATGAACACTGAAGCTTTCTTT.

The chain has TRBV6-1 and TRBJ1-2; TRBD1 might be the D (5 bases). Trimming took off 7 bases at V and 0 bases at J, with 15 bases between the two ends. The CDR3 consists of 15 residues. Germline assignment: CDR1 MNHNS and CDR2 SASEGT. As DNA, the CDR3 is TGTGCCAGCAAGACCTTGGGGGGGACTAACTATGGCTACACCTTC. It encodes CASKTLGGTNYGYTF.

V is TRBV5-1 and J is TRBJ2-7, with TRBD1 matching 10 bases. Germline-derived CDR1 and CDR2 are SGHRS and YFSETQ. The CDR3 sequence is 15 residues long. V lost 3 bases to trimming and J lost 6 bases; unmatched junction nucleotides: 9. CDR3 region: CASSYEGQGFGEQYF. CDR3 bases: TGCGCCAGCAGCTATGAGGGACAGGGGTTTGGCGAGCAGTACTTC.

This clone was found a few times. V is TRBV7-2 and J is TRBJ1-5; the D gene is possibly TRBD1 (5 bases). CDR1 and CDR2 (germline): SGHTA, FQGNSA. Trimming pared 4 bases from V and 5 bases from J, leaving 9 bases between. CDR3 length: 13 amino acids. The CDR3 DNA reads as TGTGCCAGCAGCTACCAACAGGATCAGCCCCAGCATTTT. This gives the protein CASSYQQDQPQHF.

The chain links TRBV18 to TRBJ2-1; no clear D gene. The V and J ends lost 3 bases and 7 bases respectively, with 7 bases between them. The CDR3 covers 12 residues. CDR1 is KGHSH and CDR2 is LQKENI in the germline V gene. Here the CDR3 reads CASSPPVNEQFF. CDR3 nucleotides: TGTGCCAGCTCACCCCCCGTGAATGAGCAGTTCTTC.

The CDR3 sequence: CASSLPVPGTGYTF. The CDR3, as DNA: TGTGCCAGCAGCTTACCCGTCCCGGGGACTGGCTACACCTTC. The chain links TRBV5-4 to TRBJ1-2; a possible D gene is TRBD1 (5 bases). Germline V gene data show CDR1 as SGHNT and CDR2 as YYREEE (reference sequence). V was clipped by 2 bases and J by 7 bases, with 15 bases between them. This CDR3 contains 14 residues.

This clone has a single count. This rearrangement joins TRBV28 to TRBJ1-2, with TRBD1 matching 9 bases. Germline V gene data show CDR1 as MDHEN and CDR2 as SYDVKM. V lost 6 bases, J lost 4 bases, and 6 bases stayed unmatched. This CDR3 comprises 14 residues. The CDR3 nucleotides read TGTGCCAGCAGGCTTTCGGGACAGGGCTATGGCTACACCTTC. It translates to CASRLSGQGYGYTF.

This clone was detected only once. The chain has TRBV4-3 and TRBJ2-3; TRBD2 agrees at 11 bases. With 4 bases clipped from V and 2 bases from J, the junction kept 8 bases outside the gene matches. The CDR3 extends over 17 amino acids. Germline V CDR1 and CDR2: LGHNA, YSLEER. The CDR3 region has the DNA TGCGCCAGCAGCCGAACCGGGACTAGCGGAAACACAGATACGCAGTATTTT. Amino acid sequence: CASSRTGTSGNTDTQYF.

The rearrangement uses TRBV28 and TRBJ2-2, with unresolved D. The ends were cut back, 2 bases at V and 1 base at J, with 5 bases in the middle. Germline assignment: CDR1 MDHEN and CDR2 SYDVKM. The CDR3 runs to 14 residues. CDR3 sequence (DNA): TGTGCCAGCAGTTTAGAGATGAACACCGGGGAGCTGTTTTTT. Protein: CASSLEMNTGELFF.

A word on this clone: Other DNA sequences of this sample code for an identical CDR3. The V call is TRBV4-2, the J call TRBJ2-4; D remains unclear. Trimming pared 1 base from V and 0 bases from J, leaving 7 bases between. CDR3 length: 15 amino acids. Germline V gives CDR1 LGHNA, CDR2 YNFKEQ. The CDR3 bases are TGTGCCAGCAGCCAAGCAAGTTTAGCCAAAAACATTCAGTACTTC. Translated: CASSQASLAKNIQYF.

V usage is TRBV6-1 and J usage is TRBJ2-5, with 10 bases matching TRBD2. The CDR3 totals 14 residues. Looked up from germline, CDR1 is MNHNS and CDR2 is SASEGT. V shed 4 bases, J shed 3 bases, and the junction held 2 bases outside the gene matches. The DNA of the CDR3 is TGTGCCAGCAGTGTCACTAGCGGGGAAGAGACCCAGTACTTC. It yields the protein CASSVTSGEETQYF.

Of note for this clone: One end of the junction varies from germline; a read error may be responsible. The V gene is TRBV7-7, the J gene TRBJ1-3; D perhaps matches TRBD1 (6 bases). The CDR3 loop spans 11 amino acids. The V gene's germline CDR1 is SSHAT and CDR2 FNYEAQ (reference sequence). The CDR3 loop reads CASSSGTLRDF. Written as DNA, the CDR3 is TGTGCCAGCAGCTCCGGGACATTAAGAGATTTT.

The chain uses TRBV7-2 and TRBJ2-5; no clear D. CDR1 and CDR2 from the germline V gene are SGHTA and FQGNSA. Trimming removed 2 bases at V and 1 base at J, with 8 bases between. The CDR3 is 14 residues long. This CDR3 is CASSLSPVQETQYF. CDR3 nucleotide sequence: TGTGCCAGCAGCTTAAGTCCCGTCCAAGAGACCCAGTACTTC. Filled out from reference TRBV7-2 and TRBJ2-5, the complete variable domain reads GAGVSQSPSNKVTEKGKDVELRCDPISGHTALYWYRQSLGQGLEFLIYFQGNSAPDKSGLPSDRFSAERTGGSVSTLTIQRTQQEDSAVYLCASSLSPVQETQYFGPGTRLLVL.

Points on this clone: The identical CDR3 is also encoded by other nucleotide sequences in the sample. The V call is TRBV18, the J call TRBJ2-7, with D unresolved. Deletions cut 2 bases from V and 4 bases from J, with 3 bases between. This CDR3 is 11 amino acids long. Germline V gene data show CDR1 as KGHSH and CDR2 as LQKENI. For the CDR3, the DNA is TGTGCCAGCTCACCAGGTTACGAGCAGTACTTC. This encodes CASSPGYEQYF. Full variable domain (rest looked up from reference TRBV18 and TRBJ2-7): NAGVMQNPRHLVRRRGQEARLRCSPMKGHSHVYWYRQLPEEGLKFMVYLQKENIIDESGMPKERFSAEFPKEGPSILRIQQVVRGDSAAYFCASSPGYEQYFGPGTRLTVT.

Only a few counts were recorded for this clone. This chain links TRBV6-6 with TRBJ2-7; 8 nucleotides match TRBD1. This CDR3 is built from 14 residues. Germline-derived CDR1 and CDR2 are MNHNY and SVGAGI (reference sequence). The junction had 9 bases not matched to a gene; V was cut back by 7 bases and J by 4 bases. DNA of the CDR3: TGTGCCAGCAAGGACAGGGTGGGGGGTTACGAGCAGTACTTC. Translated, it gives CASKDRVGGYEQYF.

Details on this clone: Other DNA sequences of this sample code for an identical CDR3. The V call is TRBV28, the J call TRBJ2-3; a possible D gene is TRBD2 (6 bases). V lost 4 bases to trimming and J lost 0 bases, with 8 bases between them. Per germline, CDR1 MDHEN and CDR2 SYDVKM. This CDR3 comprises 14 residues. CDR3 amino acids: CASSSGGSTDTQYF. The DNA for the CDR3 is TGTGCCAGCAGTTCCGGGGGTAGCACAGATACGCAGTATTTT.

This chain links TRBV2 with TRBJ1-5, with D possibly matching TRBD1 (6 bases). The CDR3 extends over 14 amino acids. CDR1 is SNHLY, CDR2 FYNNEI, per germline. The V end lost 2 bases, the J end lost 5 bases, and 10 bases lay between the germline ends. The CDR3 reads CASSEMGADQPQHF. The CDR3, as DNA: TGTGCCAGCAGTGAAATGGGGGCAGATCAGCCCCAGCATTTT.

This chain links TRBV27 with TRBJ1-4; D is ambiguous. CDR1 and CDR2 (germline): MNHEY, SMNVEV (reference sequence). Trimming stripped 4 bases from V and 0 bases from J, with 12 bases between. This CDR3 comprises 16 residues. The CDR3 is CASSSGPRATNEKLFF. As DNA, the CDR3 is TGTGCCAGCAGTTCCGGCCCCCGGGCAACTAATGAAAAACTGTTTTTT.